This paragraph covers one T cell receptor (beta chain) sequence. The germline gene is not matched at one end of the junction; a read error may be the cause. This sample's RNA came from whole unsorted tissue. Newly diagnosed lung cancer patients had thoracic surgery in China, August–late 2014, without prior chemotherapy. The entry originates in a study of tumor and adjacent non-tumor tissue in lung cancer. Germline CDR1 is SGHAT and CDR2 is FQNNGV. The CDR3 contains 15 residues. The library came from three nested PCR rounds adapted from ARM-PCR protocols. TCRdb reanalysed the multiplex PCR reads using MiXCR and keeps one entry per CDR3 protein. The data contain about 93,000 distinct CDR3 sequences, around two thirds of them singletons.

The rearrangement uses TRBV11-2 and TRBJ2-5; 12 bases align to TRBD2. The clonotype was recovered from a man in his sixties or seventies with non-small cell lung cancer. The sequenced sample consisted of lung tumor tissue. The CDR3 sequence: CANSFLAGGRETQYF. CDR3 DNA: TGTGCCAACAGCTTTCTAGCGGGGGGGCGAGAGACACAGTACTTC.